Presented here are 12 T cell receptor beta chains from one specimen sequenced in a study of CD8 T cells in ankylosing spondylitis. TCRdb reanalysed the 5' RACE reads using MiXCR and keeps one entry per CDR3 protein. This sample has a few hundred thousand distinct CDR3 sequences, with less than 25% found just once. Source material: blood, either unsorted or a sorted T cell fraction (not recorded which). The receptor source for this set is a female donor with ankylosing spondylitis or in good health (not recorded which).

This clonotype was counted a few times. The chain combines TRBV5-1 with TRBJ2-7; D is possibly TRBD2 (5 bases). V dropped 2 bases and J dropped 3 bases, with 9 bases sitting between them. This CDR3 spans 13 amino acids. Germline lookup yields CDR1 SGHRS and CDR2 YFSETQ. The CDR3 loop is CASSFDGDYEQYF. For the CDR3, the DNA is TGCGCCAGCAGCTTCGACGGGGACTACGAGCAGTACTTC.

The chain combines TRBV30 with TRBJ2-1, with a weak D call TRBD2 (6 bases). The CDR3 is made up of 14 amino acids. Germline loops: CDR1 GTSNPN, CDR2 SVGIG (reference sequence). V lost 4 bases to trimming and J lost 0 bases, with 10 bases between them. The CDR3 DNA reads TGTGCCTGGATCCGGGGGAGCTCCTACAATGAGCAGTTCTTC. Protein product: CAWIRGSSYNEQFF. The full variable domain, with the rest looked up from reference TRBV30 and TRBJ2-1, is SQTIHQWPATLVQPVGSPLSLECTVEGTSNPNLYWYRQAAGRGLQLLFYSVGIGQISSEVPQNLSASRPQDRQFILSSKKLLLSDSGFYLCAWIRGSSYNEQFFGPGTRLTVL.

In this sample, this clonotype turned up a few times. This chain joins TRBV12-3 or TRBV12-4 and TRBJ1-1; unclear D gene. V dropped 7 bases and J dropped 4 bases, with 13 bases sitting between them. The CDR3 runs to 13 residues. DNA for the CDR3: TGTGCCAGCACTAAAACCCGGGGCACTGAAGCTTTCTTT. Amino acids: CASTKTRGTEAFF.

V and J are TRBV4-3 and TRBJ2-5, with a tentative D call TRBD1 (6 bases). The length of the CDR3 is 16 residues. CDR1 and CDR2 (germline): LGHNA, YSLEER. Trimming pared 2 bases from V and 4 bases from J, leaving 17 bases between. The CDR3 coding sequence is TGCGCCAGCAGCCAATCGAAAAACAGGGCAGGAGAGACCCAGTACTTC. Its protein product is CASSQSKNRAGETQYF.

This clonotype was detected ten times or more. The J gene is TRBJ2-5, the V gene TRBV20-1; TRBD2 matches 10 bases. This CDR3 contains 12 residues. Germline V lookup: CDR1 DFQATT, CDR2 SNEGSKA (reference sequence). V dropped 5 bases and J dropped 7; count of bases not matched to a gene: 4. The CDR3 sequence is CSAESGRGTQYF. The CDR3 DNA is TGCAGTGCTGAAAGCGGGAGGGGGACCCAGTACTTC.

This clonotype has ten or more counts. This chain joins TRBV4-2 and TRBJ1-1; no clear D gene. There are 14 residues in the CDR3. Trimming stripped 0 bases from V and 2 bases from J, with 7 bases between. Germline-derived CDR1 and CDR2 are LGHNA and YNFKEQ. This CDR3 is CASSQELSNTEAFF. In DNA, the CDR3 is TGTGCCAGCAGCCAAGAACTCTCCAACACTGAAGCTTTCTTT.

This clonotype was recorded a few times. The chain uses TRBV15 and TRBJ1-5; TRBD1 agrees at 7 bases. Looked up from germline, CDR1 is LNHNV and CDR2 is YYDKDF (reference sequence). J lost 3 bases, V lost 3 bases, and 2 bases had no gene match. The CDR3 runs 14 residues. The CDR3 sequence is CATSRDRYNQPQHF. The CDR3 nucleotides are TGTGCCACCAGCAGGGACAGGTACAATCAGCCCCAGCATTTT.

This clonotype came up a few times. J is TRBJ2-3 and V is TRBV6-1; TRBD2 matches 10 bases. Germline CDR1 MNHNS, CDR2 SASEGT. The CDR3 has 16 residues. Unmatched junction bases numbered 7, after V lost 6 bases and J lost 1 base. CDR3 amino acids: CASSGGLAGGTDTQYF. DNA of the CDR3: TGTGCCAGCAGCGGCGGGCTAGCGGGAGGCACAGATACGCAGTATTTT.

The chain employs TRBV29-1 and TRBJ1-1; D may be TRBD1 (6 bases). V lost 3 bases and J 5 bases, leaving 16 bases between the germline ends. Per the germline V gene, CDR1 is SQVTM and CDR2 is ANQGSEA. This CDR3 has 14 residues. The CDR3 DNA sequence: TGCAGCGTTGAGATTGCAGGGGTGGTGACTGAAGCTTTCTTT. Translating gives CSVEIAGVVTEAFF.

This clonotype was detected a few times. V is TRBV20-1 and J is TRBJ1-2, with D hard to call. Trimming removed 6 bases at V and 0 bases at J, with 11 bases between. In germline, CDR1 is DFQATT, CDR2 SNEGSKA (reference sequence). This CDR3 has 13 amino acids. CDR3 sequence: CSAPGEANYGYTF. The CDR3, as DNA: TGCAGTGCGCCCGGAGAAGCTAACTATGGCTACACCTTC.

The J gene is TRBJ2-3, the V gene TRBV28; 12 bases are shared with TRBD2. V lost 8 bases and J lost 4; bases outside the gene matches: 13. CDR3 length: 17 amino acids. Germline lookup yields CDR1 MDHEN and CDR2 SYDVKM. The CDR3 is CASSFTPSGRASDTQYF. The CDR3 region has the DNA TGTGCCAGCTCGTTTACCCCTAGCGGGAGGGCGTCAGATACGCAGTATTTT.

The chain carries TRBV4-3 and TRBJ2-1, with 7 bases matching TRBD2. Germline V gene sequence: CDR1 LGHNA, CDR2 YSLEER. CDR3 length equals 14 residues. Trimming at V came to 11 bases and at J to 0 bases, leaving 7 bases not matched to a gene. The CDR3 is CAGMGEGSYNEQFF. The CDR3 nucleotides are TGCGCCGGGATGGGGGAGGGCTCCTACAATGAGCAGTTCTTC.